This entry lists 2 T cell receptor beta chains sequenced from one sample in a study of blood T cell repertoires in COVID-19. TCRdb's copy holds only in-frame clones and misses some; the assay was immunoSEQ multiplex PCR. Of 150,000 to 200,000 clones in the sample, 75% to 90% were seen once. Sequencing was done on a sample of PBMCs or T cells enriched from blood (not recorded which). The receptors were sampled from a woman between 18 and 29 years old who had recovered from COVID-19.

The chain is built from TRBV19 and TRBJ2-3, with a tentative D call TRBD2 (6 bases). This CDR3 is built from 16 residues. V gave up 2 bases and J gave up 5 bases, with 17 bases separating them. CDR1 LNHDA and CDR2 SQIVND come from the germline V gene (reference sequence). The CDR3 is CASSITGGARRDTQYF. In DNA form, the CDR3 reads TGTGCCAGTAGTATAACAGGCGGGGCCCGGCGAGATACGCAGTATTTT.

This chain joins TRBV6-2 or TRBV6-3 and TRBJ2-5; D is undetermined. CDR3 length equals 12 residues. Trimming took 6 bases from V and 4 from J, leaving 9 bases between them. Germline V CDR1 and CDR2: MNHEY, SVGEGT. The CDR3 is CASSSSRETQYF. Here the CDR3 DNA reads TGTGCCAGCAGCTCCTCGAGAGAGACCCAGTACTTC.